This TCR beta chain was sequenced for a study of glioma-infiltrating T cells. The iRepertoire nested amplicon-rescue multiplex PCR amplified TCR alpha and beta CDR3s from RNA. One-step reverse transcription and amplification started from approximately 100-400 ng of tissue mRNA or PBMC total RNA. TCRdb called the multiplex PCR reads again in MiXCR, with one record for every CDR3 protein. The repertoire holds approximately 400,000 distinct CDR3 sequences, with around 45% as singletons. Trimming stripped 5 bases from V and 2 bases from J, with 10 bases between. CDR1 is SEHNR, CDR2 FQNEAQ, per germline (reference sequence). This CDR3 is 13 amino acids long.

The specimen was glioma tissue, nonneoplastic brain tissue, or PBMCs (not recorded which). The chain recombines TRBV7-9 with TRBJ2-7; D ambiguous. The TCR comes from a human donor with low-grade glioma or glioblastoma, undergoing nonglioma brain surgery, or in good health (not recorded which). The CDR3 is CASSPDITYEQYF. The CDR3 nucleotides read TGTGCCAGCAGCCCCGACATAACCTACGAGCAGTACTTC.